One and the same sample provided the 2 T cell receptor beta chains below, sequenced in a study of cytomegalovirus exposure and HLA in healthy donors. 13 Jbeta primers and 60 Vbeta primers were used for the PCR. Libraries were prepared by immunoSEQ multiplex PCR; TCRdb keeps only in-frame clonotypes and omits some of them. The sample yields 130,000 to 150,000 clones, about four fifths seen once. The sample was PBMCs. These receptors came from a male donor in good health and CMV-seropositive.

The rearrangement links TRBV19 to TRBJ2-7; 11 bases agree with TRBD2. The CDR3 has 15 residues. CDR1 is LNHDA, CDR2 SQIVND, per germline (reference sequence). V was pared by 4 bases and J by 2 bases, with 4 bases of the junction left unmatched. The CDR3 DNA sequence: TGTGCCAGTAGTACCGGACTAGCGGGCACCTACGAGCAGTACTTC. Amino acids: CASSTGLAGTYEQYF.

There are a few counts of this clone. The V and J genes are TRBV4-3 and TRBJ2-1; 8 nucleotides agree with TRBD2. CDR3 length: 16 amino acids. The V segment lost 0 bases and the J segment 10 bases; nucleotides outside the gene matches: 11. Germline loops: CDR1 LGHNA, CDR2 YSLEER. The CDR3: CASSQDSEGLAGEQFF. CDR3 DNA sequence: TGCGCCAGCAGCCAAGATAGCGAAGGGCTAGCGGGCGAGCAGTTCTTC.